The 22 T cell receptor beta chains listed next were all sequenced from one sample in a study of identical twins. From the 5' RACE reads, TCRdb called clonotypes with MiXCR, one entry per CDR3 protein. Seen here are 210,000 or so distinct CDR3 sequences, roughly 15% observed once, and the top ten hold 35% to 50%. Another study also made use of these data, one on T cells expressing NK-cell markers.

The sequenced material came from CD8+ T cells sorted from blood. These receptors originate from a woman aged 18-30 years in good health.

This clonotype was detected a few times. V is TRBV6-6 and J is TRBJ2-1, with a weak D call TRBD1 (6 bases). From germline, CDR1 is MNHNY and CDR2 SVGAGI (reference sequence). The V end was cut by 7 bases, the J end by 6 bases, with 10 bases between. The CDR3 has 12 residues. The DNA of the CDR3 is TGTGCCAGCATAACAGGGAGCAATGAGCAGTTCTTC. Amino acids: CASITGSNEQFF.

The rearrangement joins TRBV4-2 to TRBJ1-1, with 7 bases aligning to TRBD1. The CDR3 consists of 14 residues. Losses at the gene ends were 8 bases for V and 1 base for J; bases not matched to a gene: 7. CDR1 and CDR2 (germline): LGHNA, YNFKEQ. This CDR3 is CASGRTGANTEAFF. CDR3 bases: TGTGCCAGCGGACGAACAGGGGCGAACACTGAAGCTTTCTTT.

Worth noting for this clonotype: One end of the junction does not line up with germline, which may come from a read error. The chain couples TRBV7-9 to TRBJ1-6; D gene uncertain. CDR1 and CDR2 (germline): SEHNR, FQNEAQ (reference sequence). The CDR3 runs to 17 residues. CDR3 nucleotide sequence: TGTGCCGGCAGCTTAATGGCAGGCGGGAGGTATAATTCACCCCTCCACTTT. Translating it yields CAGSLMAGGRYNSPLHF.

This clonotype was seen a handful of times. The rearrangement uses TRBV6-2 or TRBV6-3 and TRBJ2-7, with TRBD1 matching over 10 bases. Trimming removed 7 bases from V and 2 bases from J; junction bases left unmatched: 11. Germline V CDR1 and CDR2: MNHEY, SVGEGT. The CDR3 sequence is 16 residues long. The DNA of the CDR3 is TGTGCCAGCATCCCAGTCCCGGGACAGGGGACCTACGAGCAGTACTTC. This encodes CASIPVPGQGTYEQYF.

The chain combines TRBV21-1 with TRBJ2-7; the DNA was not compared with TRBD1, the D call given in the table. TRBV21-1 is annotated as a pseudogene. There are 13 residues in the CDR3. CDR3 DNA: TGTGCCAGCATTCACCGGGACGAGGAAAAGCAGTACTTC. This translates into CASIHRDEEKQYF.

This clonotype has only a few counts. The chain joins TRBV4-3 to TRBJ1-4; no reliable D call. The germline gives CDR1 LGHNA, CDR2 YSLEER. The CDR3 consists of 17 residues. V was cut by 0 bases and J by 7 bases, with 18 bases left in between. The CDR3 nucleotides are TGCGCCAGCAGCCAAGATCGTGGGCCCTCAAGTGGTGAAAAACTGTTTTTT. This translates into CASSQDRGPSSGEKLFF.

This clonotype was recorded a few times. This chain links TRBV5-5 with TRBJ2-4, with 10 bases aligning to TRBD1. This CDR3 has 16 amino acids. CDR1 is SGHKS and CDR2 is YYEKEE in the germline V gene (reference sequence). V was clipped by 4 bases and J by 3 bases; unmatched bases: 7. CDR3: CASSPWTGGHKNIQYF. The CDR3 DNA reads as TGTGCCAGCAGCCCGTGGACAGGGGGGCACAAAAACATTCAGTACTTC. Full variable domain (remainder filled in from reference TRBV5-5 and TRBJ2-4): DAGVTQSPTHLIKTRGQQVTLRCSPISGHKSVSWYQQVLGQGPQFIFQYYEKEERGRGNFPDRFSARQFPNYSSELNVNALLLGDSALYLCASSPWTGGHKNIQYFGAGTRLSVL.

This clonotype was seen only a few times. J is TRBJ2-1 and V is TRBV20-1, with unresolved D. Germline values: CDR1 DFQATT, CDR2 SNEGSKA (reference sequence). The CDR3 is made up of 14 amino acids. The germline V and J ends were trimmed by 5 bases and 0 bases, with 11 bases remaining between them. CDR3 sequence: CSAWTASSYNEQFF. CDR3 in DNA: TGCAGTGCTTGGACGGCGAGCTCCTACAATGAGCAGTTCTTC.

This clonotype was observed a few times. The genes are TRBV7-9 and TRBJ2-3; TRBD2 is a possible D gene (6 bases). Trimming cost V 6 bases and J 1 base, with 14 bases left between them. The CDR3 is 15 amino acids. Germline loops: CDR1 SEHNR, CDR2 FQNEAQ (reference sequence). In DNA form, the CDR3 reads TGTGCCAGCAGTGGGAGCGGAGGGGGCACAGATACGCAGTATTTT. This translates into CASSGSGGGTDTQYF.

This chain links TRBV6-5 with TRBJ1-1; D gene unclear. Trimming cost V 7 bases and J 0 bases, with 6 bases left between them. CDR1 and CDR2 from the germline V gene are MNHEY and SVGAGI. This CDR3 is built from 12 residues. The CDR3 DNA reads TGTGCCAGCACCGGGCTGAACACTGAAGCTTTCTTT. It specifies CASTGLNTEAFF.

This clonotype was counted only a few times. The gene calls are TRBV4-1 and TRBJ2-1; 8 bases align to TRBD2. The CDR3 loop spans 16 amino acids. The V gene end was trimmed by 0 bases and the J gene end by 3 bases; junction bases not matched to a gene: 4. CDR1 and CDR2 from the germline V gene are MGHRA and YSYEKL. CDR3 bases: TGCGCCAGCAGCCAAGATAGCGGGACGTTCTACAATGAGCAGTTCTTC. Translated, it gives CASSQDSGTFYNEQFF.

This clonotype was recorded a few times. The rearrangement links TRBV6-1 to TRBJ2-2; TRBD1 aligns across 7 bases. The CDR3 is 14 residues long. V shed 6 bases and J 6 bases; nucleotides not matched to a gene: 7. The germline V gene has CDR1 MNHNS and CDR2 SASEGT. The CDR3 region is CASSTRTGAGELFF. Here the CDR3 DNA reads TGTGCCAGCAGCACCCGAACAGGGGCCGGGGAGCTGTTTTTT.

The chain couples TRBV6-2 or TRBV6-3 to TRBJ2-7; 7 nucleotides agree with TRBD2. The germline gives CDR1 MNHEY, CDR2 SVGEGT. This CDR3 comprises 11 residues. V was clipped by 11 bases and J by 6 bases; unmatched bases: 7. The CDR3 bases are TGTGCCGCGGGAGTAAACGGCGAGCAGTACTTC. Protein sequence: CAAGVNGEQYF.

This clonotype was recorded at least ten times. This chain uses TRBV29-1 with TRBJ1-1, with a possible D match to TRBD1 (6 bases). Deletions cut 7 bases from V and 0 bases from J, with 15 bases between. Germline-derived CDR1 and CDR2 are SQVTM and ANQGSEA. The CDR3 spans 14 residues. CDR3 residues: CSAKTTGLNTEAFF. DNA of the CDR3: TGCAGCGCCAAAACGACAGGATTGAACACTGAAGCTTTCTTT.

The chain uses TRBV12-3 or TRBV12-4 and TRBJ2-7; TRBD1 matches 7 bases. The CDR3 has 15 residues. The trim removed 5 bases at V and 7 bases at J, leaving 14 bases unmatched. CDR3 loop: CASSDLTGKGYEQYF. CDR3 in DNA: TGTGCCAGCAGTGACCTGACAGGGAAGGGCTATGAGCAGTACTTC.

This rearrangement joins TRBV12-3 or TRBV12-4 to TRBJ2-7, with D unresolved. V was clipped by 5 bases and J by 5 bases, with 10 bases between them. CDR3 size: 12 residues. The CDR3 sequence is CASSPLFDEQYF. CDR3 nucleotide sequence: TGTGCCAGCAGTCCGCTCTTCGACGAGCAGTACTTC.

The genes are TRBV12-3 or TRBV12-4 and TRBJ2-7; D is tentatively TRBD1 or TRBD2 (5 bases each). The CDR3 extends over 12 amino acids. V was shortened by 3 bases and J by 6 bases, with 9 bases between the two germline ends. The CDR3 nucleotides read TGTGCCAGCAGTTTTGGGGGAGCCGAGCAGTACTTC. It encodes CASSFGGAEQYF.

This clonotype was detected only a few times. The genes are TRBV5-1 and TRBJ1-1; maybe TRBD1 (5 bases). The CDR3 spans 14 residues. Trimming pared 2 bases from V and 1 base from J, leaving 9 bases between. Germline assignment: CDR1 SGHRS and CDR2 YFSETQ. The CDR3 DNA reads TGCGCCAGCAGCTTCGAGGGGCAGAACACTGAAGCTTTCTTT. Residues: CASSFEGQNTEAFF.

The V gene is TRBV5-5, the J gene TRBJ2-1; 13 bases align to TRBD2. The germline gives CDR1 SGHKS, CDR2 YYEKEE (reference sequence). The CDR3 length is 17 residues. V dropped 4 bases and J dropped 5; count of bases not matched to a gene: 9. CDR3 bases: TGTGCCAGCAGCCCCCAATCCGGGACTAGCGGGAACAATGAGCAGTTCTTC. Translating gives CASSPQSGTSGNNEQFF.

The V gene is TRBV14, the J gene TRBJ2-1; 8 bases match TRBD2. CDR3 length: 17 residues. Germline CDR1 reads SGHDN; CDR2 reads FVKESK. J lost 5 bases, V lost 3 bases, and 12 bases had no gene match. This CDR3 reads CASSQTSSGSLHNEQFF. For the CDR3, the DNA is TGTGCCAGCAGCCAGACTTCGAGCGGGAGTCTTCACAATGAGCAGTTCTTC.

This clonotype was detected a few times. The genes are TRBV6-5 and TRBJ2-1; TRBD2 matches at 14 bases. Germline CDR1 and CDR2: MNHEY and SVGAGI. This CDR3 contains 15 residues. The ends lost 0 bases at V and 9 bases at J; junction bases unmatched: 1. The DNA of the CDR3 is TGTGCCAGCAGTTACTCGACTAGCGGGGGGGCTGAGCAGTTCTTC. Amino acids: CASSYSTSGGAEQFF.

The chain joins TRBV12-3 or TRBV12-4 to TRBJ2-5; 7 bases are shared with TRBD2. With V trimmed by 6 bases and J by 5 bases, 6 bases remained unmatched. This CDR3 region has 13 residues. CDR3 sequence (DNA): TGTGCCAGCAGCCTCACTAGCGATGAGACCCAGTACTTC. Translating gives CASSLTSDETQYF.